The 26 T cell receptor beta chains given below trace back to one sample, sequenced in a study of shared clonotypes between healthy human individuals. Cells designated naive CD8 were CD45RO-negative and were positively selected for CCR7, with terminally differentiated effector memory CD45RA+ cells excluded. Profiling relied on immunoSEQ multiplex PCR, and the TCRdb table lists in-frame clones only, not all of them. The repertoire holds about 2 million clones, with about 95% as singletons. Sequences were obtained from naive CD8+ T cells sorted from blood. The receptors originated from a young man in good health.

The chain links TRBV6-5 to TRBJ2-5; tentative D call: TRBD2 (6 bases). Germline-derived CDR1 and CDR2 are MNHEY and SVGAGI. This CDR3 has 15 amino acids. V was shortened by 4 bases and J by 1 base, with 13 bases between the two germline ends. The CDR3: CASSSIGGTQETQYF. CDR3 bases: TGTGCCAGCAGTTCCATTGGGGGGACCCAAGAGACCCAGTACTTC.

The gene calls are TRBV11-2 and TRBJ2-1, with TRBD1 identical over 10 bases. CDR3 size: 14 residues. Unmatched junction bases numbered 7, after V lost 5 bases and J lost 9 bases. The V gene's germline CDR1 is SGHAT and CDR2 FQNNGV. CDR3 amino acids: CASSPGQGLLEQFF. The DNA for the CDR3 is TGTGCCAGCAGCCCGGGACAGGGGCTCCTTGAGCAGTTCTTC. Supplemented by reference TRBV11-2 and TRBJ2-1, the full variable domain reads EAGVAQSPRYKIIEKRQSVAFWCNPISGHATLYWYQQILGQGPKLLIQFQNNGVVDDSQLPKDRFSAERLKGVDSTLKIQPAKLEDSAVYLCASSPGQGLLEQFFGPGTRLTVL.

Only one count was recorded for this clone. V usage is TRBV18 and J usage is TRBJ2-2; no clear D. V lost 0 bases and J lost 2, with 10 bases in between. The CDR3 loop spans 16 amino acids. Germline V gene sequence: CDR1 KGHSH, CDR2 LQKENI. Here the CDR3 DNA reads TGTGCCAGCTCACCACCAGATCGGAAAAACACCGGGGAGCTGTTTTTT. The encoded protein is CASSPPDRKNTGELFF.

The chain carries TRBV6-1 and TRBJ1-5; no reliable D call. V shed 0 bases and J shed 7 bases, with 7 bases lying between them. The CDR3 contains 13 residues. Germline V CDR1 and CDR2: MNHNS, SASEGT. For the CDR3, the DNA is TGTGCCAGCAGTGAAGCATATGGGCAGCCCCAGCATTTT. The encoded protein is CASSEAYGQPQHF.

As for this clone: This CDR3 is also generated by other DNA sequences in the sample. This rearrangement joins TRBV27 to TRBJ2-7, with D perhaps given as TRBD1 or TRBD2 (5 bases each). Trimming stripped 6 bases from V and 0 bases from J, with 12 bases between. CDR1 is MNHEY and CDR2 is SMNVEV in the germline V gene (reference sequence). There are 14 residues in the CDR3. The CDR3 protein is CASSLRGFSYEQYF. Written as DNA, the CDR3 is TGTGCCAGCAGCCTCCGGGGCTTCTCCTACGAGCAGTACTTC.

This chain connects TRBV5-8 to TRBJ1-1; no definite D call. This CDR3 region has 14 residues. Germline V gene lookup returns CDR1 SGHTS and CDR2 YDEGEE. V was trimmed by 3 bases and J by 0 bases, leaving 9 bases between them. This CDR3 reads CASSYGFLNTEAFF. For the CDR3, the DNA is TGTGCCAGCAGCTACGGGTTCCTGAACACTGAAGCTTTCTTT.

The chain combines TRBV5-1 with TRBJ2-7; TRBD2 agrees at 10 bases. Germline assignment: CDR1 SGHRS and CDR2 YFSETQ. The CDR3 is 17 residues long. With V trimmed by 0 bases and J by 2 bases, 8 bases remained unmatched. CDR3 DNA sequence: TGCGCCAGCAGCTTGGGGTCCCTAGCGGGGGTAACCTACGAGCAGTACTTC. As protein: CASSLGSLAGVTYEQYF.

V usage is TRBV5-6 and J usage is TRBJ1-3, with D perhaps TRBD1 (5 bases). V gave up 0 bases and J gave up 2 bases, with 9 bases separating them. The CDR3 consists of 15 residues. CDR1 is SGHDT and CDR2 is YYEEEE in the germline V gene. CDR3 nucleotides: TGTGCCAGCAGCTTGGGCAGGGTCGCTGGAAACACCATATATTTT. As protein: CASSLGRVAGNTIYF.

The rearrangement uses TRBV2 and TRBJ2-7; 9 bases align to TRBD1. CDR1 and CDR2 from the germline V gene are SNHLY and FYNNEI. With 7 bases clipped from V and 5 bases from J, the junction kept 9 bases outside the gene matches. This CDR3 is 14 amino acids long. The CDR3 protein is CASTNPRQGDEQYF. The CDR3 DNA is TGTGCCAGCACCAACCCGAGACAGGGGGACGAGCAGTACTTC. Looking up the rest from reference TRBV2 and TRBJ2-7 gives the full variable domain: EPEVTQTPSHQVTQMGQEVILRCVPISNHLYFYWYRQILGQKVEFLVSFYNNEISEKSEIFDDQFSVERPDGSNFTLKIRSTKLEDSAMYFCASTNPRQGDEQYFGPGTRLTVT.

V and J are TRBV30 and TRBJ2-1, with unresolved D. The CDR3 runs 14 residues. V lost 3 bases and J 0 bases, leaving 9 bases between the germline ends. Germline CDR1 reads GTSNPN; CDR2 reads SVGIG (reference sequence). CDR3 in DNA: TGTGCCTGGAGAGGACGGTTCTCCTACAATGAGCAGTTCTTC. Protein sequence: CAWRGRFSYNEQFF.

The chain employs TRBV7-9 and TRBJ2-3; TRBD2 agrees at 7 bases. The CDR3 consists of 14 residues. In germline, CDR1 is SEHNR, CDR2 FQNEAQ (reference sequence). With 5 bases clipped from V and 0 bases from J, the junction kept 2 bases outside the gene matches. CDR3 DNA sequence: TGTGCCAGCAGCACTAGCGCCAGCACAGATACGCAGTATTTT. Amino acid sequence: CASSTSASTDTQYF.

The sample holds one count of this clone. The CDR3 nucleotides are TGTGCCAGCAGCGTAAGGGGGGACTATGGCTACACCTTC. It encodes CASSVRGDYGYTF. This chain uses TRBV13 with TRBJ1-2; tentative D call: TRBD1 (6 bases). The V gene's germline CDR1 is PRHDT and CDR2 FYEKMQ (reference sequence). This CDR3 has 13 amino acids. Between the trimmed V and J ends, which lost 5 bases and 3 bases, there was a span of 10 bases.

CDR3 loop: CASSVEEGPNSPLHF. The CDR3 bases are TGTGCCAGCAGCGTAGAGGAGGGGCCTAATTCACCCCTCCACTTT. The chain combines TRBV9 with TRBJ1-6; TRBD1 is a possible D gene (5 bases). Trimming cost V 0 bases and J 6 bases, with 10 bases left between them. The germline CDR1 and CDR2 sequences are SGDLS and YYNGEE. The CDR3 runs 15 residues. The variable domain in full, with the rest retrieved from reference TRBV9 and TRBJ1-6, is DSGVTQTPKHLITATGQRVTLRCSPRSGDLSVYWYQQSLDQGLQFLIQYYNGEERAKGNILERFSAQQFPDLHSELNLSSLELGDSALYFCASSVEEGPNSPLHFGNGTRLTVT.

The chain carries TRBV11-1 and TRBJ1-2; D uncertain. V was shortened by 0 bases and J by 8 bases, with 13 bases between the two germline ends. The CDR3 is 14 amino acids. Germline-derived CDR1 and CDR2 are SGHAT and FQDESV (reference sequence). The CDR3 region is CASSLAAGVGGYTF. In DNA form, the CDR3 reads TGTGCCAGCAGCTTAGCAGCCGGGGTGGGCGGCTACACCTTC.

The chain is built from TRBV2 and TRBJ2-6, with D perhaps matching TRBD1 (6 bases). Germline-derived CDR1 and CDR2 are SNHLY and FYNNEI. V lost 6 bases to trimming and J lost 0 bases, with 9 bases between them. The CDR3 runs to 15 residues. The CDR3 spells CASRQGGSGANVLTF. The CDR3 coding sequence is TGTGCCAGCAGACAGGGTGGCTCTGGGGCCAACGTCCTGACTTTC. Full variable domain (missing parts from reference TRBV2 and TRBJ2-6): EPEVTQTPSHQVTQMGQEVILRCVPISNHLYFYWYRQILGQKVEFLVSFYNNEISEKSEIFDDQFSVERPDGSNFTLKIRSTKLEDSAMYFCASRQGGSGANVLTFGAGSRLTVL.

The V gene is TRBV10-3, the J gene TRBJ2-5; no firm D call. The V end lost 4 bases, the J end lost 1 base, and 7 bases lay between the germline ends. CDR1 and CDR2 from the germline V gene are ENHRY and SYGVKD. CDR3 size: 13 residues. CDR3 sequence: CAISVRLQETQYF. The DNA of the CDR3 is TGTGCCATCAGTGTGAGGCTCCAAGAGACCCAGTACTTC.

V and J are TRBV4-3 and TRBJ2-1; D possibly corresponds to TRBD2 (6 bases). V lost 1 base and J lost 6, with 13 bases in between. The CDR3 is made up of 15 amino acids. Germline lookup yields CDR1 LGHNA and CDR2 YSLEER. CDR3 sequence: CASSQAGGGANEQFF. The CDR3 DNA follows: TGCGCCAGCAGCCAAGCCGGAGGAGGGGCCAATGAGCAGTTCTTC.

This chain uses TRBV4-1 with TRBJ2-1; D is perhaps TRBD2 (5 bases). The CDR3 is 13 residues long. Per germline, CDR1 MGHRA and CDR2 YSYEKL. V shed 4 bases and J shed 8 bases, with 12 bases lying between them. The CDR3: CASSRTGFDEQFF. CDR3 bases: TGCGCCAGCAGCCGAACGGGATTCGATGAGCAGTTCTTC.

The J gene is TRBJ2-3, the V gene TRBV6-5; 8 nucleotides match TRBD1. Trimming took 7 bases from V and 2 from J; bases not matched to a gene: 5. The CDR3 has 14 residues. CDR1 and CDR2 from the germline V gene are MNHEY and SVGAGI. The CDR3: CASKTGGFTDTQYF. DNA for the CDR3: TGTGCCAGCAAAACAGGGGGATTCACAGATACGCAGTATTTT.

This clone has a handful of counts. V and J are TRBV9 and TRBJ2-3; tentative D call: TRBD2 (5 bases). CDR3 size: 13 residues. Trimming pared 3 bases from V and 2 bases from J, leaving 7 bases between. CDR1 and CDR2 (germline): SGDLS, YYNGEE. The CDR3 bases are TGTGCCAGCAGCGGGACTTTCACAGATACGCAGTATTTT. Its translation: CASSGTFTDTQYF.

The chain is built from TRBV27 and TRBJ2-7, with D tentatively TRBD1 or TRBD2 (5 bases each). Germline assignment: CDR1 MNHEY and CDR2 SMNVEV (reference sequence). V lost 6 bases and J 4 bases, leaving 22 bases between the germline ends. This CDR3 is 16 amino acids long. The CDR3: CASRSGTSGFLYEQYF. CDR3 sequence (DNA): TGTGCCAGCAGATCCGGGACCTCCGGATTCTTATACGAGCAGTACTTC.

The chain employs TRBV6-5 and TRBJ2-3; 11 bases agree with TRBD2. The germline V gene has CDR1 MNHEY and CDR2 SVGAGI. The V gene end was trimmed by 2 bases and the J gene end by 3 bases; junction bases not matched to a gene: 4. The CDR3 runs to 16 residues. The CDR3 DNA reads as TGTGCCAGCAGTTACCTTAGCGGGGGGGAGACAGATACGCAGTATTTT. It translates to CASSYLSGGETDTQYF.

The V gene is TRBV4-1, the J gene TRBJ2-1; 9 nucleotides agree with TRBD1. Germline-derived CDR1 and CDR2 are MGHRA and YSYEKL. This CDR3 has 17 residues. V lost 0 bases, J lost 7 bases, and 10 bases stayed unmatched. CDR3 protein: CASSQDGGTGRVNEQFF. The CDR3 bases are TGCGCCAGCAGCCAAGACGGCGGGACAGGGCGAGTAAATGAGCAGTTCTTC.

In regard to this clone: The same CDR3 can be traced to other DNA sequences in this sample. The chain combines TRBV9 with TRBJ2-3; D could derive from TRBD1 or TRBD2 (5 bases each). CDR1 SGDLS and CDR2 YYNGEE come from the germline V gene. V was pared by 3 bases and J by 2 bases, with 7 bases between. This CDR3 has 13 residues. The CDR3 DNA follows: TGTGCCAGCAGCGCGGGACCCACAGATACGCAGTATTTT. Its translation: CASSAGPTDTQYF.

The chain employs TRBV6-5 and TRBJ1-2; D possibly corresponds to TRBD1 (6 bases). From germline, CDR1 is MNHEY and CDR2 SVGAGI. The V end lost 2 bases, the J end lost 8 bases, and 12 bases lay between the germline ends. This CDR3 is 13 amino acids long. CDR3 loop: CASSYQQGRGYTF. In DNA form, the CDR3 reads TGTGCCAGCAGTTACCAACAGGGACGGGGCTACACCTTC.

CDR3 loop: CASSIDGTVGVDNQPQHF. In DNA, the CDR3 is TGTGCCAGTAGTATAGACGGGACAGTGGGGGTTGACAATCAGCCCCAGCATTTT. The V and J genes are TRBV19 and TRBJ1-5, with TRBD1 identical over 7 bases. The CDR3 extends over 18 amino acids. Germline lookup yields CDR1 LNHDA and CDR2 SQIVND (reference sequence). J was trimmed by 3 bases and V by 0 bases; bases with no gene match: 11.